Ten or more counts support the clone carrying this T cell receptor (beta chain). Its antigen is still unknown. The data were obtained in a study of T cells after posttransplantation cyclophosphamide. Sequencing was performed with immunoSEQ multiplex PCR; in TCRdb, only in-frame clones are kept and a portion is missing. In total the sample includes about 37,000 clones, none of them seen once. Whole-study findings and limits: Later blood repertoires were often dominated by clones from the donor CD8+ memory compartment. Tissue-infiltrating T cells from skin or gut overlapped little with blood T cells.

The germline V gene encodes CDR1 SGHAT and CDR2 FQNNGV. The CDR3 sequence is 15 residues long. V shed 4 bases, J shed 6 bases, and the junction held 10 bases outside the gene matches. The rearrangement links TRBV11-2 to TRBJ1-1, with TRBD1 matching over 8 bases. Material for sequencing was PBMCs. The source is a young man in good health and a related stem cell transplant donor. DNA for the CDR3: TGTGCCAGCAGCTCCTGGACAGGGAAATCCCCTGAAGCTTTCTTT. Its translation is CASSSWTGKSPEAFF.